Included here is one TCR beta chain sequence, with context. Its antigen is currently unknown. A read error may produce the germline difference seen at one junction end. These data originate in a study of blood T cells in healthy people across ages. At the level of the study: Per every two T cells, about one barcoded beta molecule was captured by template switching. Whole-study findings and limits: Older age went with lower TCR beta diversity per million T cells, in a roughly linear way.

The authors ran a second PCR of roughly 6 to 12 cycles using a sample-barcoded 5' primer and a J-beta primer mix. TCRdb reprocessed the 5' RACE reads with MiXCR, giving one entry per CDR3 protein. The sample gives roughly 1.7 million distinct CDR3 sequences, around 36% of which show up once; 11% is in the top ten. Each of the donors had roughly 10 milliliters of peripheral blood drawn into EDTA-treated Vacutainer tubes. This receptor was obtained from a woman aged 30 to 39 in good health. Input material: blood.

The CDR3 protein is CASAARGRADTQYF. The CDR3 coding sequence is TGTGCCAGCGCTGCTAGAGGGAGGGCAGATACGCAGTATTTC. The chain joins TRBV12-3 or TRBV12-4 to TRBJ2-3; TRBD2 aligns across 7 bases. This CDR3 has 14 residues.